These 23 T cell receptor beta chains were all obtained from the same sample, sequenced in a study of T cells after yellow fever vaccination. TCRdb re-called the 5' RACE reads through MiXCR, storing one row per CDR3 protein. Here the sample spans approximately 600,000 distinct CDR3 sequences, over 9% being singletons. The sample here was PBMCs, taken on the day of the yellow fever booster vaccination. These receptors were obtained from a man between 25 and 39 years old who received the YFV17D yellow fever vaccine.

The chain recombines TRBV5-1 with TRBJ2-5; tentatively, D is TRBD1 (5 bases). CDR1 SGHRS and CDR2 YFSETQ come from the germline V gene. CDR3 length equals 15 residues. V was pared by 3 bases and J by 5 bases, with 17 bases between. CDR3 protein: CASSSLHQGRETQYF. The DNA for the CDR3 is TGCGCCAGCAGCTCACTCCACCAGGGTAGGGAGACCCAGTACTTC.

The chain has TRBV30 and TRBJ2-4; the match to TRBD2 covers 7 bases. This CDR3 is 12 amino acids long. The germline gives CDR1 GTSNPN, CDR2 SVGIG (reference sequence). V lost 5 bases, J lost 8 bases, and 6 bases stayed unmatched. The CDR3 nucleotides are TGTGCCTGGCGGGGAGGGAAGTACATTCAGTACTTC. As protein: CAWRGGKYIQYF.

V is TRBV5-1 and J is TRBJ2-7, with TRBD1 matching over 7 bases. CDR1 is SGHRS, CDR2 YFSETQ, per germline. J was trimmed by 5 bases and V by 3 bases; bases with no gene match: 5. There are 13 residues in the CDR3. The CDR3 coding sequence is TGCGCCAGCAGCTGGGTGGGACAGAACGAGCAGTACTTC. Encoded protein: CASSWVGQNEQYF.

This clonotype was observed many times. V usage is TRBV20-1 and J usage is TRBJ2-2, with D unclear. The CDR3 is 13 residues long. Germline CDR1 and CDR2: DFQATT and SNEGSKA (reference sequence). Between the trimmed V and J ends, which lost 3 bases and 4 bases, there was a span of 9 bases. The CDR3 sequence: CSASLVRTGELFF. In DNA form, the CDR3 reads TGCAGTGCTAGCCTAGTGCGCACCGGGGAGCTGTTTTTT.

In this sample, this clonotype turned up many times. The chain employs TRBV5-1 and TRBJ2-6; D is uncertain. Germline CDR1 reads SGHRS; CDR2 reads YFSETQ. The germline V and J ends were trimmed by 4 bases and 0 bases, with 5 bases remaining between them. The CDR3 is 14 amino acids. The CDR3 DNA reads as TGCGCCAGCAGCGCTAGCTCTGGGGCCAACGTCCTGACTTTC. Translated, it gives CASSASSGANVLTF.

This clonotype was counted at least ten times. The gene calls are TRBV7-9 and TRBJ1-2, with D hard to call. The CDR3 loop spans 15 amino acids. V was shortened by 8 bases and J by 3 bases, with 19 bases between the two germline ends. The germline V gene has CDR1 SEHNR and CDR2 FQNEAQ (reference sequence). For the CDR3, the DNA is TGTGCCAGCTACCATAGCAGCATTTTTGACTATGGCTACACCTTC. It encodes CASYHSSIFDYGYTF.

Ten or more counts support this clonotype. As DNA, the CDR3 is TGTGCCAGCAGCGTAGTGACGGGGGGCAATGAGCAGTTCTTC. Its translation is CASSVVTGGNEQFF. This chain joins TRBV9 and TRBJ2-1; 7 bases fit TRBD2. V was clipped by 0 bases and J by 6 bases; unmatched bases: 3. Germline loops: CDR1 SGDLS, CDR2 YYNGEE. CDR3 length: 14 residues.

This clonotype was seen repeatedly, ten times or more. The V call is TRBV7-9, the J call TRBJ1-2; D is possibly TRBD1 (5 bases). This CDR3 region has 12 residues. Germline values: CDR1 SEHNR, CDR2 FQNEAQ (reference sequence). Trimming pared 1 base from V and 7 bases from J, leaving 7 bases between. The CDR3 is CASSLVGAGYTF. The CDR3, as DNA: TGTGCCAGCAGCTTAGTTGGGGCTGGCTACACCTTC.

The chain carries TRBV7-8 and TRBJ2-7, with TRBD2 as a possible D gene (6 bases). The CDR3 has 14 residues. Trimming removed 1 base from V and 5 bases from J, with 12 bases in between. Germline V CDR1 and CDR2: SGHVS, FQNEAQ. CDR3 loop: CASSLVGRYHEQYF. DNA of the CDR3: TGTGCCAGCAGCTTAGTTGGGAGGTACCACGAGCAGTACTTC.

This clonotype was detected only a few times. The chain links TRBV3-1 to TRBJ1-2, with a possible D match to TRBD1 (5 bases). This CDR3 is built from 13 residues. Per germline, CDR1 LGHDT and CDR2 YNNKEL (reference sequence). Trimming shortened V by 0 bases and J by 4 bases, and 6 bases separated the two germline ends. CDR3 DNA: TGTGCCAGCAGCCAAGAAACAGGCTATGGCTACACCTTC. It yields the protein CASSQETGYGYTF.

This clonotype has only a few counts. This chain joins TRBV2 and TRBJ2-5; 8 positions match TRBD1. The CDR3 has 14 residues. V gave up 4 bases and J gave up 5 bases; unmatched junction bases: 6. Germline lookup yields CDR1 SNHLY and CDR2 FYNNEI. The DNA for the CDR3 is TGTGCCAGCAGTGCCACAGGGGGTTGGGAGACCCAGTACTTC. Encoded protein: CASSATGGWETQYF.

This clonotype was recorded many times. One end of the junction varies from germline; a read error may be responsible. The chain combines TRBV5-1 with TRBJ2-6, with D possibly matching TRBD2 (5 bases). Germline V gene data show CDR1 as SGHRS and CDR2 as YFSETQ. This CDR3 region has 15 residues. The DNA of the CDR3 is TGTGCCAGCAGTTTGGCGGGTGCCGGGGCCAACGTCCTGACTTTC. Its translation is CASSLAGAGANVLTF.

The chain couples TRBV29-1 to TRBJ2-7; 7 bases align to TRBD2. J gave up 7 bases and V 2 bases, and 2 bases lay outside the gene matches. CDR3 length equals 11 residues. Germline V CDR1 and CDR2: SQVTM, ANQGSEA. The CDR3 coding sequence is TGCAGCGTTGAACTAGCGGAAGAGCAGTACTTC. Encoded protein: CSVELAEEQYF.

The chain links TRBV4-3 to TRBJ1-1; 10 nucleotides align to TRBD1. Germline CDR1 reads LGHNA; CDR2 reads YSLEER. The ends lost 1 base at V and 0 bases at J; junction bases unmatched: 2. There are 16 residues in the CDR3. The CDR3 region has the DNA TGCGCCAGCAGCCAAGGGACAGGGGGGGTGAACACTGAAGCTTTCTTT. Translation gives CASSQGTGGVNTEAFF.

This clonotype has a handful of counts. The rearrangement uses TRBV19 and TRBJ2-4; 7 bases map to TRBD2. CDR3 length: 12 residues. In germline, CDR1 is LNHDA, CDR2 SQIVND (reference sequence). Unmatched junction bases numbered 12, after V lost 10 bases and J lost 12 bases. Here the CDR3 reads CATRGEGLSQYF. Written as DNA, the CDR3 is TGTGCCACCAGAGGGGAGGGCCTCTCTCAGTACTTC.

J is TRBJ1-1 and V is TRBV5-1; D is perhaps TRBD1 (5 bases). V lost 3 bases, J lost 0 bases, and 9 bases lay in between. This CDR3 has 14 residues. Germline CDR1 SGHRS, CDR2 YFSETQ. The CDR3 spells CASSSGEMNTEAFF. CDR3 nucleotide sequence: TGCGCCAGCAGCTCGGGGGAAATGAACACTGAAGCTTTCTTT.

The chain joins TRBV12-3 or TRBV12-4 to TRBJ2-5; possible D gene TRBD1, 6 bases. This CDR3 region has 14 residues. Deletions cut 4 bases from V and 3 bases from J, with 12 bases between. The CDR3 region is CASSSLNREETQYF. Written as DNA, the CDR3 is TGTGCCAGCAGTTCACTTAACAGGGAAGAGACCCAGTACTTC.

V and J are TRBV5-1 and TRBJ1-1; D is perhaps TRBD1 (6 bases). The germline V gene encodes CDR1 SGHRS and CDR2 YFSETQ. This CDR3 comprises 14 residues. V was shortened by 4 bases and J by 1 base, with 11 bases between the two germline ends. The CDR3 nucleotides read TGCGCCAGCAGCCCCGCGACAGGGAACACTGAAGCTTTCTTT. As protein: CASSPATGNTEAFF.

This clonotype was seen more than once but under ten times. The chain is built from TRBV19 and TRBJ2-1, with D perhaps being TRBD1 or TRBD2 (5 bases each). This CDR3 has 16 amino acids. V was trimmed by 2 bases and J by 4 bases, leaving 15 bases between them. Per the germline V gene, CDR1 is LNHDA and CDR2 is SQIVND (reference sequence). The CDR3 reads CASSIRGSGTYNEQFF. DNA of the CDR3: TGTGCCAGTAGTATAAGAGGGTCGGGGACGTACAATGAGCAGTTCTTC.

The V and J genes are TRBV5-1 and TRBJ2-3, with 10 bases fitting TRBD1. From germline, CDR1 is SGHRS and CDR2 YFSETQ. The CDR3 totals 18 residues. The J segment lost 2 bases and the V segment lost 2 bases, leaving 11 bases of the junction unmatched. CDR3 nucleotides: TGCGCCAGCAGCTTATTTAAGCCCGGGACAGGGGACACAGATACGCAGTATTTT. As protein: CASSLFKPGTGDTDTQYF.

This clonotype occurred a few times. CDR3 sequence: CSARGEVTGELFF. The CDR3 DNA reads as TGCAGCGCCCGTGGGGAGGTGACCGGGGAGCTGTTTTTT. This chain connects TRBV29-1 to TRBJ2-2, with D perhaps matching TRBD2 (6 bases). Trimming removed 7 bases at V and 5 bases at J, with 14 bases between. CDR3 size: 13 residues. Germline V gene lookup returns CDR1 SQVTM and CDR2 ANQGSEA.

The chain recombines TRBV12-3 or TRBV12-4 with TRBJ2-7, with 11 bases fitting TRBD2. The CDR3 consists of 17 residues. Unmatched junction bases numbered 12, after V lost 6 bases and J lost 2 bases. For the CDR3, the DNA is TGTGCCAGCAGGGGGTTCGGGCTAGCGGGAGGAACCTACGAGCAGTACTTC. Protein: CASRGFGLAGGTYEQYF.

The genes are TRBV7-9 and TRBJ2-1; D is possibly TRBD2 (6 bases). CDR1 is SEHNR, CDR2 FQNEAQ, per germline (reference sequence). The CDR3 spans 13 residues. Deletions cut 8 bases from V and 5 bases from J, with 13 bases between. The CDR3 coding sequence is TGTGCCAGCGACGACGGGAGCGACAATGAGCAGTTCTTC. It encodes CASDDGSDNEQFF.